The 20 T cell receptor beta chains given below trace back to one sample, sequenced in a study of Ad26.COV2.S vaccination and SARS-CoV-2 variants (dated by TCRdb to about 2021). The library came from the immunoSEQ multiplex PCR assay. The table was pulled from immuneACCESS by TCRdb, which kept in-frame rearrangements only. Such tables lose some clones; where checked, under half of the loss comes from unresolved V genes, and the rest has no known cause. The sample yields about 320,000 clones; about 86% were counted once. Together, the top ten hold around 1.9% of the sample. The treatment or condition label, as the study defines it: 15 to 20 received Ad26.COV2.S at low or high dose, single or two shots; a few received placebo; per-sample allocation not given. Repertoires of vaccine and placebo recipients were sequenced from samples collected on day 63 after the first injection. Sequenced material: peripheral blood, taken in a trial of Ad26.COV2.S vaccine versus placebo. These receptors were collected from a person aged 18-60 years who received the Ad26.COV2.S COVID-19 vaccine or a placebo.

The genes are TRBV10-3 and TRBJ1-1, with TRBD1 matching 9 bases. Trimming cost V 5 bases and J 6 bases; bases outside gene matches: 1. CDR1 ENHRY and CDR2 SYGVKD come from the germline V gene. The CDR3 loop spans 12 amino acids. CDR3 nucleotides: TGTGCCATCAGTTGGACAGGGGCTGAAGCTTTCTTT. Translating it yields CAISWTGAEAFF.

This clone was picked up a small number of times. Other DNA sequences from this sample encode an identical CDR3 as well. V usage is TRBV20-1 and J usage is TRBJ1-5; D may be TRBD1 (5 bases). This CDR3 spans 12 amino acids. V lost 3 bases to trimming and J lost 4 bases, with 7 bases between them. CDR1 DFQATT and CDR2 SNEGSKA come from the germline V gene (reference sequence). The CDR3 is CSASGGNQPQHF. DNA of the CDR3: TGCAGTGCTAGTGGGGGAAATCAGCCCCAGCATTTT.

The rearrangement links TRBV5-4 to TRBJ1-2; perhaps TRBD1 as D (5 bases). This CDR3 is 15 amino acids long. Trimming removed 1 base from V and 4 bases from J, with 14 bases in between. The germline CDR1 and CDR2 sequences are SGHNT and YYREEE (reference sequence). CDR3 nucleotides: TGTGCCAGCAGCTTGCCCTTCACGGGGGGCTATGGCTACACCTTC. It encodes CASSLPFTGGYGYTF.

This clone appeared a few times. The genes are TRBV30 and TRBJ1-5; D remains unclear. V dropped 3 bases and J dropped 1 base, with 13 bases sitting between them. Germline V lookup: CDR1 GTSNPN, CDR2 SVGIG (reference sequence). This CDR3 contains 15 residues. CDR3 in DNA: TGTGCCTGGAGCAAATGGGGTCCCAGCAATCAGCCCCAGCATTTT. This gives the protein CAWSKWGPSNQPQHF.

The chain recombines TRBV9 with TRBJ1-2; perhaps TRBD1 as D (6 bases). There are 17 residues in the CDR3. Trimming took 4 bases from V and 1 from J, leaving 20 bases between them. The germline CDR1 and CDR2 sequences are SGDLS and YYNGEE. The CDR3 reads CASSPTPDRRSNYGYTF. DNA for the CDR3: TGTGCCAGCAGCCCCACCCCAGACAGGAGGAGTAACTATGGCTACACCTTC.

The rearrangement links TRBV6-1 to TRBJ2-7, with TRBD1 as a possible D gene (5 bases). CDR3 length equals 15 residues. The germline V gene has CDR1 MNHNS and CDR2 SASEGT. V lost 2 bases, J lost 2 bases, and 13 bases lay in between. The CDR3 DNA reads TGTGCCAGCAGTGAACCCCCCTGGACACCCTACGAGCAGTACTTC. Protein: CASSEPPWTPYEQYF.

This chain joins TRBV2 and TRBJ1-5; the D gene is possibly TRBD1 (5 bases). The V end was cut by 4 bases, the J end by 4 bases, with 14 bases between. Germline CDR1 reads SNHLY; CDR2 reads FYNNEI. CDR3 size: 15 residues. DNA of the CDR3: TGTGCCAGCAGTGCGGGACCGAAGGGAAATCAGCCCCAGCATTTT. Its translation: CASSAGPKGNQPQHF.

The chain recombines TRBV9 with TRBJ1-2; D not certain. Germline V lookup: CDR1 SGDLS, CDR2 YYNGEE. This CDR3 has 11 amino acids. V was clipped by 0 bases and J by 9 bases, with 6 bases between them. The CDR3 here is CASSVAGSYTF. The CDR3, as DNA: TGTGCCAGCAGCGTAGCTGGCAGCTACACCTTC.

This rearrangement joins TRBV6-6 to TRBJ2-5; 11 bases match TRBD1. The CDR3 totals 14 residues. J was trimmed by 5 bases and V by 6 bases; bases with no gene match: 5. CDR1 and CDR2 (germline): MNHNY, SVGAGI (reference sequence). The CDR3: CASSPGDRGETQYF. Written as DNA, the CDR3 is TGTGCCAGCAGCCCAGGGGACAGGGGGGAGACCCAGTACTTC.

The chain links TRBV30 to TRBJ2-6, with D possibly matching TRBD2 (6 bases). The CDR3 extends over 14 amino acids. CDR1 and CDR2 (germline): GTSNPN, SVGIG (reference sequence). V gave up 5 bases and J gave up 3 bases, with 11 bases separating them. CDR3 loop: CAWGTGGGANVLTF. The CDR3, as DNA: TGTGCCTGGGGGACCGGGGGTGGGGCCAACGTCCTGACTTTC.

The V and J genes are TRBV3-1 (or the pseudogene TRBV3-2) and TRBJ1-1, with 9 bases matching TRBD1. Germline trimming cut 6 bases from V and 11 bases from J; bases unmatched to any gene: 10. This CDR3 comprises 13 residues. CDR1 and CDR2 from the germline V gene are LGHDT and YNNKEL (reference sequence). This CDR3 is CASSHSNDRGAFF. The CDR3 bases are TGTGCCAGCAGTCATTCTAACGACAGGGGGGCTTTCTTT.

This clone was found a few times. DNA for the CDR3: TGTGCCAGCAGTCCCCTCCGGACAGGGAACACCGGGGAGCTGTTTTTT. Protein sequence: CASSPLRTGNTGELFF. This chain connects TRBV6-2 or TRBV6-3 to TRBJ2-2; 7 bases are a match to TRBD1. The ends lost 5 bases at V and 1 base at J; junction bases unmatched: 7. The CDR3 consists of 16 residues. Looked up from germline, CDR1 is MNHEY and CDR2 is SVGEGT.

This chain joins TRBV29-1 and TRBJ2-5; weak D call: TRBD2 (7 bases). Germline V gives CDR1 SQVTM, CDR2 ANQGSEA. The CDR3 has 13 residues. Deletions cut 5 bases from V and 7 bases from J, with 17 bases between. CDR3 coding DNA: TGCAGCGTTAAGTCCAGGGGCGGGGGGACCCAGTACTTC. Protein: CSVKSRGGGTQYF.

This chain uses TRBV29-1 with TRBJ2-3; no reliable D call. V lost 4 bases and J lost 0, with 14 bases in between. CDR1 is SQVTM, CDR2 ANQGSEA, per germline. The CDR3 has 15 residues. The CDR3 DNA reads TGCAGCGTTGTTGGTACCGGAACTAGCACAGATACGCAGTATTTT. It codes for CSVVGTGTSTDTQYF.

This chain connects TRBV2 to TRBJ1-1; a possible D gene is TRBD1 (6 bases). The CDR3 contains 14 residues. Trimming removed 3 bases at V and 5 bases at J, with 13 bases between. The germline V gene encodes CDR1 SNHLY and CDR2 FYNNEI. The CDR3 protein is CASSETGFKTEAFF. The CDR3 region has the DNA TGTGCCAGCAGTGAGACAGGTTTTAAGACTGAAGCTTTCTTT. Full variable domain (remainder filled in from reference TRBV2 and TRBJ1-1): EPEVTQTPSHQVTQMGQEVILRCVPISNHLYFYWYRQILGQKVEFLVSFYNNEISEKSEIFDDQFSVERPDGSNFTLKIRSTKLEDSAMYFCASSETGFKTEAFFGQGTRLTVV.

The chain links TRBV27 to TRBJ1-2, with D perhaps matching TRBD1 (5 bases). Trimming took 6 bases from V and 3 from J, leaving 11 bases between them. Germline V gene data show CDR1 as MNHEY and CDR2 as SMNVEV (reference sequence). This CDR3 is 13 amino acids long. The CDR3 sequence is CASSNWGYYGYTF. The CDR3 DNA reads as TGTGCCAGCAGCAACTGGGGGTACTATGGCTACACCTTC.

The CDR3, as DNA: TGTGCCAGCAGCCTCGGGAACAGGGATATCGAAAAACTGTTTTTT. Translating gives CASSLGNRDIEKLFF. The chain carries TRBV9 and TRBJ1-4, with D possibly TRBD1 on 6 matching bases. This CDR3 contains 15 residues. Germline V lookup: CDR1 SGDLS, CDR2 YYNGEE. Trimming took off 4 bases at V and 8 bases at J, with 18 bases between the two ends.

This clone was counted a single time. Here the CDR3 DNA reads TGTGCCAGCAGCGTAGGGTCAGATACGCAGTATTTT. It translates to CASSVGSDTQYF. The genes are TRBV9 and TRBJ2-3; no clear D gene. The V end lost 0 bases, the J end lost 4 bases, and 3 bases lay between the germline ends. This CDR3 is built from 12 residues. From germline, CDR1 is SGDLS and CDR2 YYNGEE.

The chain recombines TRBV24-1 with TRBJ2-1, with TRBD2 as a possible D gene (6 bases). From germline, CDR1 is KGHDR and CDR2 SFDVKD. CDR3 size: 15 residues. Trimming shortened V by 5 bases and J by 8 bases, and 18 bases separated the two germline ends. The CDR3 nucleotides read TGTGCCACCAGTGGCGGCCCAAACGCGGGGTATGAGCAGTTCTTC. Residues: CATSGGPNAGYEQFF.

The V and J genes are TRBV6-2 or TRBV6-3 and TRBJ2-7; D call uncertain. V was pared by 6 bases and J by 2 bases, with 14 bases between. CDR3 length equals 14 residues. The germline CDR1 and CDR2 sequences are MNHEY and SVGEGT. Here the CDR3 DNA reads TGTGCCAGCAGCCAATCCTCCGGACCCTACGAGCAGTACTTC. It encodes CASSQSSGPYEQYF.